The 25 T cell receptor beta chains listed next were all sequenced from one sample in a study of cytomegalovirus exposure and HLA in healthy donors. With 60 Vbeta and 13 Jbeta primers, the PCR was carried out. Data came from immunoSEQ multiplex PCR; TCRdb stores just in-frame clones and leaves some out. The sample holds under 200,000 clones. Sequenced: PBMCs. These receptors came from a man aged 25-45 years in good health and CMV-seronegative.

The V and J genes are TRBV15 and TRBJ2-3; a possible D gene is TRBD2 (5 bases). Germline assignment: CDR1 LNHNV and CDR2 YYDKDF (reference sequence). With 0 bases removed from V and 3 bases from J, the gap between germline ends came to 10 bases. The CDR3 contains 15 residues. The DNA for the CDR3 is TGTGCCACCAGCAGAGATGGCAGGAGGACAGATACGCAGTATTTT. Protein product: CATSRDGRRTDTQYF.

V gene TRBV28 combines with J gene TRBJ2-7, with TRBD2 identical over 7 bases. Unmatched junction bases numbered 3, after V lost 6 bases and J lost 1 base. The length of the CDR3 is 13 residues. Germline CDR1 MDHEN, CDR2 SYDVKM. The CDR3 DNA follows: TGTGCCAGCAGCTGGGGAGGGTCCTACGAGCAGTACTTC. This encodes CASSWGGSYEQYF. The variable domain in full, completed from reference TRBV28 and TRBJ2-7, reads DVKVTQSSRYLVKRTGEKVFLECVQDMDHENMFWYRQDPGLGLRLIYFSYDVKMKEKGDIPEGYSVSREKKERFSLILESASTNQTSMYLCASSWGGSYEQYFGPGTRLTVT.

J is TRBJ2-7 and V is TRBV18; D unresolved. V lost 3 bases and J 3 bases, leaving 9 bases between the germline ends. Germline values: CDR1 KGHSH, CDR2 LQKENI. This CDR3 comprises 13 residues. The CDR3: CASSPSQDYEQYF. The CDR3 DNA reads as TGTGCCAGCTCACCGAGTCAGGACTACGAGCAGTACTTC.

The genes are TRBV7-2 and TRBJ1-5; D is possibly TRBD1 (6 bases). This CDR3 region has 13 residues. Germline lookup yields CDR1 SGHTA and CDR2 FQGNSA. V was clipped by 5 bases and J by 13 bases, with 18 bases between them. The CDR3 DNA follows: TGTGCCAGCAGCCTCCAAGACAGGCAACGGCAGCATTTT. This gives the protein CASSLQDRQRQHF.

This chain joins TRBV19 and TRBJ2-3; TRBD2 aligns across 13 bases. V lost 4 bases to trimming and J lost 2 bases; unmatched junction nucleotides: 6. This CDR3 comprises 17 residues. The germline V gene encodes CDR1 LNHDA and CDR2 SQIVND (reference sequence). The DNA for the CDR3 is TGTGCCAGTAGTACAGGACTAGCGGGGGTTTACACAGATACGCAGTATTTT. This encodes CASSTGLAGVYTDTQYF.

The gene calls are TRBV6-5 and TRBJ1-1, with a possible D match to TRBD1 (5 bases). The CDR3 contains 16 residues. V lost 2 bases, J lost 5 bases, and 18 bases lay in between. Germline CDR1 MNHEY, CDR2 SVGAGI. The CDR3 DNA reads as TGTGCCAGCAGTTACCGCCCCTCGGGGGTAGAAACTGAAGCTTTCTTT. This gives the protein CASSYRPSGVETEAFF.

The V and J genes are TRBV21-1 and TRBJ2-7; the table assigns TRBD2, which was not confirmed against the DNA. TRBV21-1 is a documented pseudogene. The CDR3 totals 12 residues. This CDR3 is CASPGITYEQYF. Written as DNA, the CDR3 is TGTGCCAGCCCCGGGATTACCTACGAGCAGTACTTC.

The rearrangement links TRBV2 to TRBJ1-5; TRBD1 agrees at 9 bases. V lost 6 bases, J lost 3 bases, and 3 bases stayed unmatched. Germline V CDR1 and CDR2: SNHLY, FYNNEI. This CDR3 contains 14 residues. The CDR3 is CASSLQGANQPQHF. In nucleotides, the CDR3 is TGTGCCAGCAGCCTACAGGGGGCCAATCAGCCCCAGCATTTT.

The V gene is TRBV9, the J gene TRBJ2-1; D is undetermined. This CDR3 contains 14 residues. The V end was cut by 0 bases, the J end by 2 bases, with 6 bases between. CDR1 is SGDLS, CDR2 YYNGEE, per germline. In DNA, the CDR3 is TGTGCCAGCAGCGTAGGGCTAGCCTACAATGAGCAGTTCTTC. This codes for CASSVGLAYNEQFF. Full variable domain (missing parts from reference TRBV9 and TRBJ2-1): DSGVTQTPKHLITATGQRVTLRCSPRSGDLSVYWYQQSLDQGLQFLIQYYNGEERAKGNILERFSAQQFPDLHSELNLSSLELGDSALYFCASSVGLAYNEQFFGPGTRLTVL.

The rearrangement links TRBV10-1 to TRBJ2-5; the D is unclear. The CDR3 covers 13 residues. CDR1 is WNHNN, CDR2 SYGVQD, per germline (reference sequence). The ends were cut back, 5 bases at V and 3 bases at J, with 10 bases in the middle. CDR3 region: CASSLGAEETQYF. DNA of the CDR3: TGCGCCAGCAGTCTAGGTGCCGAAGAGACCCAGTACTTC.

A remark on this clone: Other nucleotide sequences from this sample produce the same CDR3. The gene calls are TRBV11-3 and TRBJ1-4, with D maybe TRBD1 (6 bases). Germline V gene lookup returns CDR1 SGHNT and CDR2 YENEEA. CDR3 size: 13 residues. Trimming took off 5 bases at V and 7 bases at J, with 11 bases between the two ends. For the CDR3, the DNA is TGTGCCAGCAGCCGAAGCAGGGGTGAAAAACTGTTTTTT. Translated, it gives CASSRSRGEKLFF.

The CDR3 nucleotides read TGTGCTCGGGGGGGCAGTCCGGTTTCCTACGAGCAGTACTTC. The encoded protein is CARGGSPVSYEQYF. This chain uses TRBV30 with TRBJ2-5; 8 bases line up with TRBD2. Near its end, the DNA agrees better with TRBJ2-7, so the J call may be wrong. Germline V CDR1 and CDR2: GTSNPN, SVGIG (reference sequence). The length of the CDR3 is 14 residues.

The rearrangement joins TRBV16 to TRBJ1-1, with TRBD1 matching 7 bases. The CDR3 loop spans 16 amino acids. Germline lookup yields CDR1 KGHSY and CDR2 FQNENV. Trimming removed 3 bases from V and 0 bases from J; junction bases left unmatched: 7. The CDR3 loop reads CASSHLYRGLNTEAFF. Here the CDR3 DNA reads TGTGCCAGCAGCCACCTATACAGGGGCCTGAACACTGAAGCTTTCTTT.

The rearrangement links TRBV9 to TRBJ1-6; D gene unclear. Germline V gene sequence: CDR1 SGDLS, CDR2 YYNGEE. The CDR3 covers 14 residues. The V and J ends lost 0 bases and 4 bases respectively, with 5 bases between them. Here the CDR3 reads CASSVAQYNSPLHF. The CDR3 region has the DNA TGTGCCAGCAGCGTAGCCCAGTATAATTCACCCCTCCACTTT.

CDR3 in DNA: TGTGCCAGCAGCTTAGGAGGGACTGGCAATCAGCCCCAGCATTTT. Translation gives CASSLGGTGNQPQHF. The rearrangement joins TRBV11-3 to TRBJ1-5, with TRBD1 as a possible D gene (5 bases). Trimming stripped 1 base from V and 2 bases from J, with 9 bases between. The CDR3 covers 15 residues. The germline CDR1 and CDR2 sequences are SGHNT and YENEEA. Complete variable domain (other parts from reference TRBV11-3 and TRBJ1-5): EAGVVQSPRYKIIEKKQPVAFWCNPISGHNTLYWYLQNLGQGPELLIRYENEEAVDDSQLPKDRFSAERLKGVDSTLKIQPAELGDSAVYLCASSLGGTGNQPQHFGDGTRLSIL.

This chain connects TRBV2 to TRBJ2-7; 9 bases are shared with TRBD1. Losses at the gene ends were 9 bases for V and 1 base for J; bases not matched to a gene: 4. The CDR3 is 13 amino acids. CDR1 and CDR2 from the germline V gene are SNHLY and FYNNEI. Here the CDR3 DNA reads TGTGCCAGTCGGGACAGGGTTTCCTACGAGCAGTACTTC. It codes for CASRDRVSYEQYF.

V is TRBV18 and J is TRBJ2-2; TRBD1 matches 7 bases. J lost 4 bases, V lost 6 bases, and 5 bases had no gene match. The CDR3 runs to 14 residues. CDR1 KGHSH and CDR2 LQKENI come from the germline V gene. The DNA of the CDR3 is TGTGCCAGCTCCACGACAGGGACCACCGGGGAGCTGTTTTTT. Its protein is CASSTTGTTGELFF. Full variable domain (rest looked up from reference TRBV18 and TRBJ2-2): NAGVMQNPRHLVRRRGQEARLRCSPMKGHSHVYWYRQLPEEGLKFMVYLQKENIIDESGMPKERFSAEFPKEGPSILRIQQVVRGDSAAYFCASSTTGTTGELFFGEGSRLTVL.

Regarding this clone: Other DNA sequences from this sample encode an identical CDR3 as well. This sequence joins TRBV5-1 and TRBJ2-1, with 9 nucleotides matching TRBD1. Germline CDR1 is SGHRS and CDR2 is YFSETQ. This CDR3 region has 15 residues. Losses at the gene ends were 2 bases for V and 0 bases for J; bases not matched to a gene: 0. CDR3 in amino acids: CASSLQGASYNEQFF. The CDR3, as DNA: TGCGCCAGCAGCTTACAGGGGGCCTCCTACAATGAGCAGTTCTTC. Supplemented by reference TRBV5-1 and TRBJ2-1, the full variable domain reads KAGVTQTPRYLIKTRGQQVTLSCSPISGHRSVSWYQQTPGQGLQFLFEYFSETQRNKGNFPGRFSGRQFSNSRSEMNVSTLELGDSALYLCASSLQGASYNEQFFGPGTRLTVL.

This chain connects TRBV5-6 to TRBJ1-3; no clear D. Germline CDR1 SGHDT, CDR2 YYEEEE. The length of the CDR3 is 19 residues. Trimming cost V 0 bases and J 2 bases, with 21 bases left between them. CDR3 region: CASSLGAYGRSATGNTIYF. The CDR3 DNA reads TGTGCCAGCAGCTTGGGGGCGTATGGCCGATCCGCAACTGGAAACACCATATATTTT.

The chain is built from TRBV19 and TRBJ2-2; D might be TRBD2 (6 bases). V dropped 4 bases and J dropped 1 base, with 10 bases sitting between them. CDR1 and CDR2 from the germline V gene are LNHDA and SQIVND (reference sequence). The CDR3 has 15 residues. The CDR3 spells CASSTQAGNTGELFF. CDR3 DNA sequence: TGTGCCAGTAGTACTCAAGCGGGGAACACCGGGGAGCTGTTTTTT.

The V call is TRBV7-9, the J call TRBJ2-7, with TRBD1 matching 7 bases. This CDR3 is built from 13 residues. In germline, CDR1 is SEHNR, CDR2 FQNEAQ (reference sequence). The trim removed 3 bases at V and 3 bases at J, leaving 2 bases unmatched. The CDR3 region has the DNA TGTGCCAGCAGCTTGGGACAGCTCTACGAGCAGTACTTC. Its translation is CASSLGQLYEQYF.

The chain combines TRBV18 with TRBJ1-1; D is uncertain. CDR1 is KGHSH and CDR2 is LQKENI in the germline V gene. The CDR3 extends over 16 amino acids. Trimming took off 4 bases at V and 1 base at J, with 16 bases between the two ends. Written as DNA, the CDR3 is TGTGCCAGCTCACTCTTCGGGGTAGAAGGGAACACTGAAGCTTTCTTT. Protein product: CASSLFGVEGNTEAFF.

V and J are TRBV6-1 and TRBJ1-2; D uncertain. Per the germline V gene, CDR1 is MNHNS and CDR2 is SASEGT. Trimming removed 3 bases at V and 6 bases at J, with 17 bases between. The CDR3 is made up of 15 amino acids. CDR3 protein: CASSEALNNNHGYTF. The CDR3 bases are TGTGCCAGCAGTGAGGCATTAAATAATAATCATGGCTACACCTTC.

The chain links TRBV28 to TRBJ2-7, with D possibly TRBD1 on 6 matching bases. Between the trimmed V and J ends, which lost 7 bases and 0 bases, there was a span of 13 bases. CDR1 is MDHEN and CDR2 is SYDVKM in the germline V gene. CDR3 length equals 14 residues. The CDR3 nucleotides are TGTGCCAGCAACTGGGACACTCGCTCCTACGAGCAGTACTTC. It specifies CASNWDTRSYEQYF.

This rearrangement joins TRBV9 to TRBJ1-5; maybe TRBD1 (6 bases). The ends were cut back, 0 bases at V and 6 bases at J, with 25 bases in the middle. Germline CDR1 is SGDLS and CDR2 is YYNGEE. The CDR3 is made up of 19 amino acids. For the CDR3, the DNA is TGTGCCAGCAGCGTAGCGTCGGGGGGGGCGAGGCAGGGAAGTCAGCCCCAGCATTTT. This gives the protein CASSVASGGARQGSQPQHF.